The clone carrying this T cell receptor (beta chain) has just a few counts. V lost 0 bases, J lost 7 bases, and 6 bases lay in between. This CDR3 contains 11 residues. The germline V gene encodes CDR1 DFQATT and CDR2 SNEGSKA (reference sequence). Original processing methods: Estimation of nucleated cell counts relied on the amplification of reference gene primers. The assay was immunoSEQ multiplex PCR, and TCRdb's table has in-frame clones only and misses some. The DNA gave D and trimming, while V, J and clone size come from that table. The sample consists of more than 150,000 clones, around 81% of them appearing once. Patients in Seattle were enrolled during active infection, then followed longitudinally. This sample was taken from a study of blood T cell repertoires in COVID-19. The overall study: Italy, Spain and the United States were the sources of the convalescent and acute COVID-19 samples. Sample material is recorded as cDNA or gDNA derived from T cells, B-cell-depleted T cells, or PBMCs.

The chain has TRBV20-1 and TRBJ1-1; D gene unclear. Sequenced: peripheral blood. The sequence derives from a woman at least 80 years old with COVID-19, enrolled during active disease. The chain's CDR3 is CSARDYNEAFF. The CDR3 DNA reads TGCAGTGCTAGAGATTATAATGAAGCTTTCTTT.